This entry is about one T cell receptor (beta chain). What it recognizes is unknown. TCRdb re-analyzed the 5' RACE reads; it lists each CDR3 protein once, without DNA. This sample's table reports some 440,000 distinct CDR3 sequences. This sample stems from a study of monozygotic twins with inflammatory bowel disease. This CDR3 contains 13 residues. Germline CDR1 reads SGHTA; CDR2 reads FQGTGA. Blood, under 3 ml, was drawn per donor. Study-wide points: Healthy co-twins showed greater TCRbeta diversity (inverse Simpson) than IBD patients.

Material: blood. This chain uses TRBV7-3 with TRBJ2-1; TCRdb calls TRBD2, which cannot be checked without DNA. This sequence originates from a human donor with ulcerative colitis or Crohn's disease, or a healthy co-twin of an affected twin (not recorded which). CDR3 amino acids: CASSRTSRAEQFF.